This T cell receptor (beta chain) was captured by sequencing in a study of CD8+CD57+ T cells in acquired aplastic anemia. Study-wide context: DNA per sorted CD4+ or CD8+ sample ranged roughly 0.19 to 30 ug, averaging about 3.4 ug. Findings of the study overall: Patients and controls had CD8+ Simpson's diversity values that were not significantly distinct. Patients and controls were found to share roughly 31 CD8+ CDR3 sequences.

Researchers used genomic DNA as the template to profile TCR beta VDJ and CDR3. MiXCR, applied by TCRdb to the reads, yields one record per CDR3 protein. The sample consists of a few hundred thousand distinct CDR3 sequences, 56% of them appearing once. Worth noting for this clonotype: What it binds is not known.

Per germline, CDR1 SGHKS and CDR2 YYEKEE (reference sequence). The CDR3 has 15 residues. V trimming: 0 bases; J trimming: 6 bases; junction bases outside the gene matches: 7. The sequence derives from a human donor with severe aplastic anemia or a healthy control (not recorded which). The sequenced sample was sorted CD4+, CD8+, or CD8+CD57+ T cells (not recorded which) from PBMCs. The V call is TRBV5-5, the J call TRBJ2-7, with 9 nucleotides matching TRBD1. The CDR3 protein is CASSLEVYRGREQYF. The CDR3 DNA reads TGTGCCAGCAGCTTGGAGGTTTACAGGGGGCGCGAGCAGTACTTC.